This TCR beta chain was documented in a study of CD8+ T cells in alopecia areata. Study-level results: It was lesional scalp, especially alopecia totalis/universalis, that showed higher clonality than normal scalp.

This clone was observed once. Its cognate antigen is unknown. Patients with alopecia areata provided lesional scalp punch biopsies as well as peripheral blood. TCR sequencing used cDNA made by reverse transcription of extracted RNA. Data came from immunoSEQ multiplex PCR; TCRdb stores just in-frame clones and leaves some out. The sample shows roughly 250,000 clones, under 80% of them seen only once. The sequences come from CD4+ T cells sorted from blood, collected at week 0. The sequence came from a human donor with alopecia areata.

DNA of the CDR3: TGTGCCACCAGCAGAGGCGGTATTACAGGGGCCTACGAGCAGTACTTC. It codes for CATSRGGITGAYEQYF. The rearrangement joins TRBV15 to TRBJ2-7; 7 positions agree with TRBD1. CDR3 length: 16 amino acids. Per the germline V gene, CDR1 is LNHNV and CDR2 is YYDKDF (reference sequence). Trimming took 1 base from V and 2 from J; bases not matched to a gene: 8.